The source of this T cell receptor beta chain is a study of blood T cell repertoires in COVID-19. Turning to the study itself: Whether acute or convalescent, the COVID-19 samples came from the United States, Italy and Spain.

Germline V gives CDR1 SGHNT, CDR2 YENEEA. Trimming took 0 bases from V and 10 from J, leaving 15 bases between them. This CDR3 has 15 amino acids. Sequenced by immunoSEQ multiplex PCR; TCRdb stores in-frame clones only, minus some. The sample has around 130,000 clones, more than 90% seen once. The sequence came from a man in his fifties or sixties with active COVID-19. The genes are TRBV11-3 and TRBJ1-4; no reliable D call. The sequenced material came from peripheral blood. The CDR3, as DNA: TGTGCCAGCAGCTTAGAAGGAGCCCGTAGCCGAAAACTGTTTTTT. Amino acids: CASSLEGARSRKLFF.